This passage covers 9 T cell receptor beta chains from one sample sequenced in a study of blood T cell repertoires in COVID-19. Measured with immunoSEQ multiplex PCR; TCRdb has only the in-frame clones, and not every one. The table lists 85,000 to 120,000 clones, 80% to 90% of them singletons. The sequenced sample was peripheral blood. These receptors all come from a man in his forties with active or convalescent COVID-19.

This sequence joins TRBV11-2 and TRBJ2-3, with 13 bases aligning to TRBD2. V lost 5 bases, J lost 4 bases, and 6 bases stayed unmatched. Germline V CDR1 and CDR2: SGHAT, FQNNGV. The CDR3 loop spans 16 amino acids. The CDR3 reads CASSRLAGGTSDTQYF. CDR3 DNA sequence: TGTGCCAGCAGCAGACTAGCGGGGGGCACCTCAGATACGCAGTATTTT.

CDR3 region: CASSPRTGNRNEQFF. The CDR3 DNA sequence: TGTGCCAGCAGTCCGAGGACAGGGAATAGGAATGAGCAGTTCTTC. The rearrangement uses TRBV6-5 and TRBJ2-1, with 8 positions matching TRBD1. This CDR3 is 15 amino acids long. V was pared by 5 bases and J by 7 bases, with 10 bases of the junction left unmatched. CDR1 is MNHEY and CDR2 is SVGAGI in the germline V gene.

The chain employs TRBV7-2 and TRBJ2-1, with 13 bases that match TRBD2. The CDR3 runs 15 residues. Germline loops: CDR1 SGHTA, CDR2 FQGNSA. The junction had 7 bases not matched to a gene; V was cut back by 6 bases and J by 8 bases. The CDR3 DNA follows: TGTGCCAGCAGACCTGCCGGGACTAGCGGGGATGAGCAGTTCTTC. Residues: CASRPAGTSGDEQFF.

The CDR3 loop reads CASSPFRDRIYEQYF. The CDR3 nucleotides are TGTGCCAGCAGTCCCTTCCGGGACAGGATCTACGAGCAGTACTTC. This chain connects TRBV6-5 to TRBJ2-7, with 8 nucleotides matching TRBD1. The CDR3 runs 15 residues. The V segment lost 5 bases and the J segment 3 bases; nucleotides outside the gene matches: 9. The germline V gene has CDR1 MNHEY and CDR2 SVGAGI.

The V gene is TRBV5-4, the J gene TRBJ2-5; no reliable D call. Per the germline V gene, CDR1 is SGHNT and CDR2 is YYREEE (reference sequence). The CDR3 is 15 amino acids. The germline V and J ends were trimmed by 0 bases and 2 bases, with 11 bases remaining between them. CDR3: CASSLGLGGQETQYF. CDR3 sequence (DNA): TGTGCCAGCAGCTTGGGACTCGGTGGACAAGAGACCCAGTACTTC.

The CDR3 nucleotides read TGCGCCAGCAGCTTTAAGCTAGCGGGGGCCGGAGACACCGGGGAGCTGTTTTTT. As protein: CASSFKLAGAGDTGELFF. This chain connects TRBV5-1 to TRBJ2-2; 10 nucleotides align to TRBD2. The CDR3 is made up of 18 amino acids. The germline CDR1 and CDR2 sequences are SGHRS and YFSETQ. The trim removed 2 bases at V and 3 bases at J, leaving 10 bases unmatched. Filled out from reference TRBV5-1 and TRBJ2-2, the complete variable domain reads KAGVTQTPRYLIKTRGQQVTLSCSPISGHRSVSWYQQTPGQGLQFLFEYFSETQRNKGNFPGRFSGRQFSNSRSEMNVSTLELGDSALYLCASSFKLAGAGDTGELFFGEGSRLTVL.

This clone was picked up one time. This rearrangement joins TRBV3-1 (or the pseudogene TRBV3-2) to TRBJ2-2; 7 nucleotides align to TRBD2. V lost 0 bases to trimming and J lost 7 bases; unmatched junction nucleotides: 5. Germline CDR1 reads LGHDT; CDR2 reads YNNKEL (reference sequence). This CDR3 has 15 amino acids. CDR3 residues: CASSQDSGYVGELFF. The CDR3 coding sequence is TGTGCCAGCAGCCAAGATAGCGGGTACGTCGGGGAGCTGTTTTTT.

CDR3 coding DNA: TGTGCCAGCAGTTACTCTTCCGGGACAGGGCTTTACGAGCAGTACTTC. Translation: CASSYSSGTGLYEQYF. This chain uses TRBV6-5 with TRBJ2-7; 9 bases are shared with TRBD1. Germline V gene lookup returns CDR1 MNHEY and CDR2 SVGAGI. The CDR3 length is 16 residues. The V segment lost 0 bases and the J segment 4 bases; nucleotides outside the gene matches: 7.

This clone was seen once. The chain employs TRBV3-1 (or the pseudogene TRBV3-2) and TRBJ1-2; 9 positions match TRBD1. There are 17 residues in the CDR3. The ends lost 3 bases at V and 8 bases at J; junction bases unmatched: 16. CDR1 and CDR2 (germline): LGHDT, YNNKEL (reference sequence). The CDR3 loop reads CASSQGTGLRVTAGYTF. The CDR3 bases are TGTGCCAGCAGCCAGGGGACAGGGTTGCGGGTGACGGCGGGCTACACCTTC.